The 25 T cell receptor beta chains below come from one sample, sequenced in a study of blood T cell repertoires in COVID-19. Here immunoSEQ multiplex PCR was the method, and the copy in TCRdb shows in-frame clones only, minus some. The sample lists fewer than 300,000 clones; approximately 90% were seen once. Input material: peripheral blood. The receptors were gathered from a woman in her thirties with COVID-19, enrolled during active disease.

CDR3 bases: TGTGCCAGCAGCGGGGGGGACTCCACAGAGCAGTACTTC. It encodes CASSGGDSTEQYF. This chain joins TRBV9 and TRBJ2-7; maybe TRBD2 (6 bases). The V gene's germline CDR1 is SGDLS and CDR2 YYNGEE. The CDR3 length is 13 residues. Trimming took 3 bases from V and 7 from J, leaving 14 bases between them.

As DNA, the CDR3 is TGTGCCAGCAGTTTAAGGGGATCTTCTTTTATGCCCCAGCATTTT. Translating it yields CASSLRGSSFMPQHF. This chain joins TRBV27 and TRBJ1-5; the D gene is possibly TRBD1 (5 bases). V lost 2 bases, J lost 9 bases, and 17 bases lay in between. The CDR3 spans 15 residues. Germline V gene lookup returns CDR1 MNHEY and CDR2 SMNVEV (reference sequence).

The V gene is TRBV2, the J gene TRBJ1-2, with TRBD1 matching over 7 bases. Germline V gives CDR1 SNHLY, CDR2 FYNNEI. The length of the CDR3 is 15 residues. V trimming: 7 bases; J trimming: 3 bases; junction bases outside the gene matches: 11. The chain's CDR3 is CASNPSWDSYYGYTF. DNA of the CDR3: TGTGCCAGCAACCCTTCCTGGGACAGCTACTATGGCTACACCTTC.

Only one count was recorded for this clone. The J gene is TRBJ1-2, the V gene TRBV28; weak D call: TRBD1 (6 bases). The germline V and J ends were trimmed by 5 bases and 2 bases, with 15 bases remaining between them. Germline V gene sequence: CDR1 MDHEN, CDR2 SYDVKM. The CDR3 sequence is 15 residues long. The CDR3 sequence: CASSLTAGENYGYTF. CDR3 in DNA: TGTGCCAGCAGTCTGACGGCAGGGGAGAACTATGGCTACACCTTC.

This clone appeared a single time. The genes are TRBV25-1 and TRBJ1-1; possibly TRBD1 for D (5 bases). Trimming removed 4 bases at V and 0 bases at J, with 12 bases between. This CDR3 has 15 amino acids. Germline loops: CDR1 MGHDK, CDR2 SYGVNS. CDR3 sequence (DNA): TGTGCCAGCAGTGCGCTCCAGGGAATGAACACTGAAGCTTTCTTT. This translates into CASSALQGMNTEAFF.

The chain recombines TRBV7-8 with TRBJ2-1; TRBD1 is a possible D gene (6 bases). Germline V gene data show CDR1 as SGHVS and CDR2 as FQNEAQ. V was shortened by 5 bases and J by 1 base, with 9 bases between the two germline ends. The CDR3 has 14 residues. The CDR3 reads CASSQGGSYNEQFF. CDR3 DNA sequence: TGTGCCAGCAGCCAAGGGGGTTCCTACAATGAGCAGTTCTTC.

The chain combines TRBV11-2 with TRBJ1-4, with 7 bases fitting TRBD1. CDR1 and CDR2 from the germline V gene are SGHAT and FQNNGV. J was trimmed by 6 bases and V by 5 bases; bases with no gene match: 3. The CDR3 runs 13 residues. CDR3 loop: CASSQDRDEKLFF. The CDR3 bases are TGTGCCAGCAGCCAAGACAGGGATGAAAAACTGTTTTTT.

The V call is TRBV7-2, the J call TRBJ1-2, with D tentatively TRBD1 (5 bases). CDR1 is SGHTA and CDR2 is FQGNSA in the germline V gene. V was cut by 1 base and J by 0 bases, with 6 bases left in between. The CDR3 runs to 14 residues. CDR3 coding DNA: TGTGCCAGCAGCTTAGGGGGCTCTAACTATGGCTACACCTTC. Amino acid sequence: CASSLGGSNYGYTF.

The chain has TRBV3-1 (or the pseudogene TRBV3-2) and TRBJ2-7; D may be TRBD2 (5 bases). Between the trimmed V and J ends, which lost 0 bases and 3 bases, there was a span of 12 bases. Germline V lookup: CDR1 LGHDT, CDR2 YNNKEL (reference sequence). The CDR3 is 15 amino acids. CDR3 residues: CASSQDLASFYEQYF. DNA of the CDR3: TGTGCCAGCAGCCAAGATCTAGCTAGTTTCTACGAGCAGTACTTC.

This chain links TRBV27 with TRBJ1-2; a possible D gene is TRBD1 (5 bases). Germline CDR1 reads MNHEY; CDR2 reads SMNVEV (reference sequence). V dropped 3 bases and J dropped 0 bases, with 11 bases sitting between them. The CDR3 runs 15 residues. CDR3 DNA: TGTGCCAGCAGTTTCCAATTCAGGGCTAACTATGGCTACACCTTC. Its protein product is CASSFQFRANYGYTF.

This CDR3 is CASSLRAGGTYEQYF. For the CDR3, the DNA is TGTGCCAGCAGCTTACGAGCGGGAGGGACCTACGAGCAGTACTTC. V and J are TRBV7-7 and TRBJ2-7; 10 bases align to TRBD2. The CDR3 runs to 15 residues. Per germline, CDR1 SSHAT and CDR2 FNYEAQ (reference sequence). The ends lost 2 bases at V and 2 bases at J; junction bases unmatched: 3.

The chain recombines TRBV2 with TRBJ2-5, with 8 bases that match TRBD1. This CDR3 spans 14 amino acids. V lost 5 bases to trimming and J lost 5 bases; unmatched junction nucleotides: 7. Germline CDR1 is SNHLY and CDR2 is FYNNEI. CDR3 sequence: CASSLQGARETQYF. Written as DNA, the CDR3 is TGTGCCAGCAGTTTGCAGGGGGCGAGGGAGACCCAGTACTTC.

The rearrangement links TRBV4-2 to TRBJ2-1, with D maybe TRBD2 (5 bases). CDR3 length: 15 amino acids. V gave up 1 base and J gave up 0 bases, with 7 bases separating them. Germline V gives CDR1 LGHNA, CDR2 YNFKEQ. The CDR3 protein is CASSQAEDSYNEQFF. The CDR3 DNA reads as TGTGCCAGCAGCCAAGCGGAGGACTCCTACAATGAGCAGTTCTTC.

The V and J genes are TRBV19 and TRBJ1-1; TRBD1 agrees at 7 bases. CDR1 and CDR2 from the germline V gene are LNHDA and SQIVND (reference sequence). V gave up 7 bases and J gave up 8 bases; unmatched junction bases: 4. The CDR3 runs to 11 residues. The DNA for the CDR3 is TGTGCCAGTACCACGACAGGGGAAGCTTTCTTT. It yields the protein CASTTTGEAFF.

This clone is a singleton in its sample. This rearrangement joins TRBV6-2 or TRBV6-3 to TRBJ2-3; 9 nucleotides agree with TRBD2. V shed 6 bases and J 2 bases; nucleotides not matched to a gene: 12. The germline gives CDR1 MNHEY, CDR2 SVGEGT. CDR3 size: 17 residues. CDR3 protein: CASSSTSTSGTTDTQYF. CDR3 nucleotides: TGTGCCAGCAGCTCAACCTCGACTAGCGGCACCACAGATACGCAGTATTTT.

CDR3 region: CASSLPGHSNYGYTF. In DNA, the CDR3 is TGTGCCAGCAGTTTACCGGGACACTCTAACTATGGCTACACCTTC. This rearrangement joins TRBV28 to TRBJ1-2; D is perhaps TRBD1 (6 bases). Trimming took off 2 bases at V and 0 bases at J, with 10 bases between the two ends. From germline, CDR1 is MDHEN and CDR2 SYDVKM. This CDR3 is 15 amino acids long.

The rearrangement joins TRBV13 to TRBJ2-7, with D maybe TRBD1 (6 bases). Germline V lookup: CDR1 PRHDT, CDR2 FYEKMQ (reference sequence). V lost 0 bases to trimming and J lost 5 bases, with 11 bases between them. CDR3 length equals 14 residues. The CDR3 DNA is TGTGCCAGCAGCTTAGGAACAGGGCCCCACGAGCAGTACTTC. Residues: CASSLGTGPHEQYF.

The CDR3 nucleotides read TGCGCCAGCAGTGAGTTAGCGGGAGGATCTACCACAGATACGCAGTATTTT. Its translation: CASSELAGGSTTDTQYF. J is TRBJ2-3 and V is TRBV10-1; 10 bases are shared with TRBD2. Per germline, CDR1 WNHNN and CDR2 SYGVQD (reference sequence). J was trimmed by 2 bases and V by 1 base; bases with no gene match: 6. The CDR3 runs to 17 residues.

V gene TRBV5-1 combines with J gene TRBJ2-5; possibly TRBD1 for D (6 bases). Trimming cost V 0 bases and J 1 base, with 7 bases left between them. Looked up from germline, CDR1 is SGHRS and CDR2 is YFSETQ. The CDR3 is 14 residues long. CDR3 DNA: TGCGCCAGCAGCTTGGGGACAGTCCAAGAGACCCAGTACTTC. It codes for CASSLGTVQETQYF.

The V gene is TRBV5-1, the J gene TRBJ2-1; 7 bases align to TRBD1. The CDR3 contains 13 residues. The ends lost 6 bases at V and 6 bases at J; junction bases unmatched: 6. The germline V gene has CDR1 SGHRS and CDR2 YFSETQ. DNA of the CDR3: TGCGCCAGCACCCGACAGGGCCTCAATGAGCAGTTCTTC. Its protein product is CASTRQGLNEQFF.

The rearrangement uses TRBV30 and TRBJ1-1; D might be TRBD1 (6 bases). The V gene's germline CDR1 is GTSNPN and CDR2 SVGIG (reference sequence). The length of the CDR3 is 14 residues. Trimming took 5 bases from V and 0 from J, leaving 13 bases between them. DNA of the CDR3: TGTGCCTGGGCAGGGGTGATAATGAACACTGAAGCTTTCTTT. Its protein is CAWAGVIMNTEAFF.

The V and J genes are TRBV25-1 and TRBJ1-6, with D possibly TRBD1 on 5 matching bases. The V gene lost 0 bases and the J gene lost 9 bases, with 12 bases spanning the gap. The CDR3 covers 15 residues. Germline loops: CDR1 MGHDK, CDR2 SYGVNS. CDR3 coding DNA: TGTGCCAGCAGTGAATATAGCGGGGGAGGTTCACCCCTCCACTTT. Its protein is CASSEYSGGGSPLHF.

The chain carries TRBV5-4 and TRBJ2-2, with 9 bases identical to TRBD2. The CDR3 totals 15 residues. The J segment lost 1 base and the V segment lost 4 bases, leaving 2 bases of the junction unmatched. CDR1 and CDR2 (germline): SGHNT, YYREEE (reference sequence). The CDR3: CASSRTSVNTGELFF. In DNA form, the CDR3 reads TGTGCCAGCAGCCGGACTAGCGTGAACACCGGGGAGCTGTTTTTT.

CDR3: CASSLGSGREGNEQFF. The CDR3 region has the DNA TGTGCCAGCAGCTTAGGTTCCGGGAGGGAGGGTAATGAGCAGTTCTTC. This chain connects TRBV7-8 to TRBJ2-1, with 8 positions matching TRBD2. The CDR3 consists of 16 residues. From germline, CDR1 is SGHVS and CDR2 FQNEAQ. V shed 1 base and J 7 bases; nucleotides not matched to a gene: 9. Drawing the rest from reference TRBV7-8 and TRBJ2-1, the complete variable domain is GAGVSQSPRYKVAKRGQDVALRCDPISGHVSLFWYQQALGQGPEFLTYFQNEAQLDKSGLPSDRFFAERPEGSVSTLKIQRTQQEDSAVYLCASSLGSGREGNEQFFGPGTRLTVL.

The chain carries TRBV5-4 and TRBJ2-1, with a weak D call TRBD1 (5 bases). CDR3 size: 13 residues. V lost 0 bases and J 8 bases, leaving 9 bases between the germline ends. Germline V gene sequence: CDR1 SGHNT, CDR2 YYREEE (reference sequence). Here the CDR3 DNA reads TGTGCCAGCAGCTTGGAGGGGTTGGATGAGCAGTTCTTC. Its translation: CASSLEGLDEQFF.